This T cell receptor (beta chain) was obtained from a study of blood T cell repertoires in COVID-19. Study in general: Donors in the United States, Italy and Spain gave samples during acute or convalescent COVID-19.

Germline V gene lookup returns CDR1 SGHKS and CDR2 YYEKEE (reference sequence). V was cut by 3 bases and J by 4 bases, with 17 bases left in between. CDR3 size: 16 residues. Clones were sequenced by immunoSEQ multiplex PCR, and TCRdb holds only the in-frame ones, with some missing. The profile covers some 220,000 clones, with under 90% appearing a single time and approximately 5.1% taken by the ten largest. Sequenced: peripheral blood. This receptor was obtained from an older woman who had recovered from COVID-19. This chain joins TRBV5-5 and TRBJ2-4; possible D gene TRBD2, 6 bases. The CDR3 loop is CASSSGPGLEKNIQYF. CDR3 nucleotides: TGTGCCAGCAGCTCCGGGCCGGGACTTGAAAAAAACATTCAGTACTTC.